The present TCR beta chain was sequenced within a study of T cell responses to AZD1222 COVID-19 vaccine. Germline V CDR1 and CDR2: LGHDT, YNNKEL (reference sequence). The CDR3 is 14 amino acids. The V end was cut by 1 base, the J end by 6 bases, with 13 bases between. General study findings and limits: Only a handful of people who got AZD1222 tested seropositive at baseline.

To note about this clone: Its antigen is currently unknown.

Profiling relied on immunoSEQ multiplex PCR, and the TCRdb table lists in-frame clones only, not all of them. The table has about 140,000 clones, 90% to 95% seen once; the top ten hold approximately 1.8%. V usage is TRBV3-1 (or the pseudogene TRBV3-2) and J usage is TRBJ2-7; D is possibly TRBD1 or TRBD2 (5 bases each). This specimen consisted of peripheral blood, obtained on day 0 of AZD1222 vaccination. This sequence originates from an adult in good health. The CDR3 is CASSQGGAIREQYF. CDR3 DNA: TGTGCCAGCAGCCAAGGAGGGGCGATTCGCGAGCAGTACTTC.